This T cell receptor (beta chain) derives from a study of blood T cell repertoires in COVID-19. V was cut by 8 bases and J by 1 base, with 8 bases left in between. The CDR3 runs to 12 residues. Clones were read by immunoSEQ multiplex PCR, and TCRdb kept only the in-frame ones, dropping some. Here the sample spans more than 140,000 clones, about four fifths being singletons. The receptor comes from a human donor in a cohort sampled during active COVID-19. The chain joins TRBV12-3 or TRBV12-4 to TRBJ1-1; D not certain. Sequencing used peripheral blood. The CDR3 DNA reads TGTGCCAGCCGACTGGCGAACACTGAAGCTTTCTTT. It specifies CASRLANTEAFF.